This TCR beta chain stems from a study of blood T cell repertoires in COVID-19. Overall study context: PBMCs, B-cell-depleted T cells, or T cells were the source of the cDNA or gDNA that made up the material.

In the original workflow: The assay estimated nucleated cells by amplifying reference gene primers. TCRdb's table, derived via immunoSEQ multiplex PCR, lists solely in-frame clones and lacks some. That table gives V, J and clone size, and the DNA gave D and trimming. The sample shows 80,000 to 100,000 clones, 60% to 85% of them seen only once. Trimming took 4 bases from V and 10 from J, leaving 14 bases between them. The CDR3 spans 14 residues. Per the germline V gene, CDR1 is MDHEN and CDR2 is SYDVKM. This clonotype originated in a human donor in a cohort sampled during active COVID-19. This chain uses TRBV28 with TRBJ1-6, with D perhaps TRBD1 (5 bases). Source material: peripheral blood. The DNA for the CDR3 is TGTGCCAGCAGTTCCCCCCAGGGTTTCTCACCCCTCCACTTT. Amino acid sequence: CASSSPQGFSPLHF.